The TCR beta chain under discussion was sequenced for a study of T cells in Graves' hyperthyroidism and ophthalmopathy. Graves' hyperthyroidism showing no ophthalmopathy progression within 18 months was considered stable. The investigators amplified TCR beta CDR3 regions from RNA transcripts. The TCR CDR3 was amplified in a first-round RT-PCR using the HTBI primer set. In TCRdb, the multiplex PCR reads were re-called with MiXCR into one record per CDR3 protein. The sample has some 690,000 distinct CDR3 sequences, around 15% seen once. At least ten counts were recorded for this clonotype. The sequencing sample was made of blood. The clonotype was recovered from a man over 45 with Graves' hyperthyroidism.

The CDR3 DNA reads TGTGCCAGCAGCCTAACCAGGCAATTCACAGATACGCAGTATTTT. Protein product: CASSLTRQFTDTQYF. The rearrangement joins TRBV7-2 to TRBJ2-3; D remains unclear. Germline CDR1 reads SGHTA; CDR2 reads FQGNSA. The CDR3 loop spans 15 amino acids. V dropped 5 bases and J dropped 2 bases, with 14 bases sitting between them.